These 14 T cell receptor beta chains originate from one sample sequenced in a study of blood T cell repertoires in COVID-19 (dated by TCRdb to 2020 to 2021). Preparation of the library involved the immunoSEQ multiplex PCR assay. TCRdb took this table from immuneACCESS and kept in-frame rearrangements with V and J called. Such tables lack part of the clones; where checked against another copy, unresolved V genes explain under half of the gap, and the rest is unexplained. The sample has about 280,000 clones on record, 90% of them singletons. Of the sample, 1.5% to 2% falls within the top ten clones. What was sequenced was PBMCs or T cells enriched from blood (not recorded which). All receptors derive from a woman aged 18-29 years with acute COVID-19.

This clone was picked up one time. V and J are TRBV19 and TRBJ1-1, with 8 nucleotides matching TRBD1. The length of the CDR3 is 16 residues. After removal of 3 bases from V and 4 bases from J, the junction contained 10 bases not matched to a gene. Germline V lookup: CDR1 LNHDA, CDR2 SQIVND (reference sequence). The DNA for the CDR3 is TGTGCCAGTAGTATGGTCGCAGGGGGCGGCTTCACTGAAGCTTTCTTT. It is translated as CASSMVAGGGFTEAFF. The whole variable domain, remainder taken from reference TRBV19 and TRBJ1-1, is DGGITQSPKYLFRKEGQNVTLSCEQNLNHDAMYWYRQDPGQGLRLIYYSQIVNDFQKGDIAEGYSVSREKKESFPLTVTSAQKNPTAFYLCASSMVAGGGFTEAFFGQGTRLTVV.

This chain uses TRBV4-1 with TRBJ1-6, with D perhaps matching TRBD1 (6 bases). Trimming cost V 1 base and J 10 bases, with 17 bases left between them. This CDR3 contains 16 residues. The germline V gene has CDR1 MGHRA and CDR2 YSYEKL. CDR3 protein: CASSQVGRGAGSPLHF. In DNA form, the CDR3 reads TGCGCCAGCAGCCAAGTCGGGCGGGGGGCAGGATCACCCCTCCACTTT.

This chain links TRBV21-1 with TRBJ2-1; TRBD2 reflects the table's D call only, with no check against the DNA. TRBV21-1 is a pseudogene segment. CDR3 length: 11 residues. The CDR3 nucleotides are TGTGCCAGCAGTGAAGACTTTAATCAGTTCTTC. The encoded protein is CASSEDFNQFF.

The chain has TRBV5-6 and TRBJ2-7; 7 bases are a match to TRBD2. Germline V gene data show CDR1 as SGHDT and CDR2 as YYEEEE. There are 18 residues in the CDR3. Losses at the gene ends were 2 bases for V and 5 bases for J; bases not matched to a gene: 19. The CDR3 region has the DNA TGTGCCAGCAGCTTTAGAGGAACCGGGAGGACGTTACCTAACGAGCAGTACTTC. Residues: CASSFRGTGRTLPNEQYF.

V gene TRBV10-3 combines with J gene TRBJ1-6; 7 bases are shared with TRBD1. Germline V CDR1 and CDR2: ENHRY, SYGVKD. The ends lost 4 bases at V and 10 bases at J; junction bases unmatched: 7. The CDR3 is made up of 14 amino acids. This CDR3 reads CAISGRDSRSPLHF. CDR3 in DNA: TGTGCCATCAGTGGACGGGACAGTAGATCACCCCTCCACTTT.

In this sample, this clone turned up once. The rearrangement joins TRBV5-4 to TRBJ1-3; unclear D gene. CDR3 length equals 14 residues. Germline CDR1 SGHNT, CDR2 YYREEE (reference sequence). V was clipped by 1 base and J by 4 bases, with 9 bases between them. The CDR3 coding sequence is TGTGCCAGCAGCTTGCCGGCGGGCGGAAACACCATATATTTT. Its translation is CASSLPAGGNTIYF.

This clone was found once. The chain joins TRBV7-2 to TRBJ1-1; 7 bases map to TRBD1. CDR1 SGHTA and CDR2 FQGNSA come from the germline V gene. CDR3 size: 16 residues. Trimming took 4 bases from V and 0 from J; bases not matched to a gene: 8. CDR3 sequence reads: CASSSTGTTMNTEAFF. DNA of the CDR3: TGTGCCAGCAGCTCGACAGGGACGACTATGAACACTGAAGCTTTCTTT.

The V and J genes are TRBV30 and TRBJ2-7; 8 bases agree with TRBD1. J gave up 4 bases and V 4 bases, and 18 bases lay outside the gene matches. CDR3 length equals 17 residues. CDR1 and CDR2 from the germline V gene are GTSNPN and SVGIG (reference sequence). The CDR3 protein is CAWTRPLDRGPFYEQYF. CDR3 coding DNA: TGTGCCTGGACCAGACCCTTAGACAGGGGCCCCTTTTACGAGCAGTACTTC.

The V and J genes are TRBV28 and TRBJ2-1, with 9 nucleotides matching TRBD2. This CDR3 has 16 residues. Germline lookup yields CDR1 MDHEN and CDR2 SYDVKM. Trimming removed 4 bases from V and 5 bases from J; junction bases left unmatched: 9. In DNA form, the CDR3 reads TGTGCCAGCAGTTCCCCTTTGCGGGAGGGAGACAATGAGCAGTTCTTC. Amino acids: CASSSPLREGDNEQFF.

The DNA of the CDR3 is TGTGCCAGCAGCCCAGGGACTAGCGGGAGGTTCTACAATGAGCAGTTCTTC. It yields the protein CASSPGTSGRFYNEQFF. The V gene is TRBV7-3, the J gene TRBJ2-1; 15 bases are a match to TRBD2. The CDR3 contains 17 residues. The V and J ends lost 5 bases and 3 bases, in that order; junction bases with no gene match: 5. In germline, CDR1 is SGHTA, CDR2 FQGTGA.

V gene TRBV27 combines with J gene TRBJ2-1; TRBD1 matches 8 bases. The CDR3 is 15 amino acids. Trimming at V came to 5 bases and at J to 4 bases, leaving 7 bases not matched to a gene. Germline loops: CDR1 MNHEY, CDR2 SMNVEV (reference sequence). The CDR3 here is CASSAGGAEYNEQFF. The CDR3 DNA reads TGTGCCAGCAGTGCAGGGGGCGCCGAGTACAATGAGCAGTTCTTC.

The chain carries TRBV3-1 (or the pseudogene TRBV3-2) and TRBJ2-5, with no clear D. V gave up 5 bases and J gave up 5 bases, with 9 bases separating them. The CDR3 has 12 amino acids. Germline lookup yields CDR1 LGHDT and CDR2 YNNKEL (reference sequence). CDR3 residues: CASSYSAETQYF. In DNA, the CDR3 is TGTGCCAGCAGCTATTCAGCGGAGACCCAGTACTTC.

The V gene is TRBV28, the J gene TRBJ1-6; no clear D gene. Germline CDR1 is MDHEN and CDR2 is SYDVKM. The germline V and J ends were trimmed by 7 bases and 13 bases, with 20 bases remaining between them. The CDR3 runs 14 residues. CDR3 loop: CASKFSRSGFPLHF. In DNA form, the CDR3 reads TGTGCCAGCAAGTTTTCCAGGTCTGGTTTTCCCCTCCACTTT.

Here the CDR3 DNA reads TGTGCCAGCAGTAATAGGGCCCCCACAGGGAAAGCTTTCTTT. Amino acid sequence: CASSNRAPTGKAFF. The rearrangement joins TRBV28 to TRBJ1-1; perhaps TRBD1 as D (6 bases). Germline CDR1 is MDHEN and CDR2 is SYDVKM. V dropped 5 bases and J dropped 9 bases, with 19 bases sitting between them. The CDR3 is 14 residues long. Together with reference TRBV28 and TRBJ1-1, the CDR3 gives the full variable domain: DVKVTQSSRYLVKRTGEKVFLECVQDMDHENMFWYRQDPGLGLRLIYFSYDVKMKEKGDIPEGYSVSREKKERFSLILESASTNQTSMYLCASSNRAPTGKAFFGQGTRLTVV.